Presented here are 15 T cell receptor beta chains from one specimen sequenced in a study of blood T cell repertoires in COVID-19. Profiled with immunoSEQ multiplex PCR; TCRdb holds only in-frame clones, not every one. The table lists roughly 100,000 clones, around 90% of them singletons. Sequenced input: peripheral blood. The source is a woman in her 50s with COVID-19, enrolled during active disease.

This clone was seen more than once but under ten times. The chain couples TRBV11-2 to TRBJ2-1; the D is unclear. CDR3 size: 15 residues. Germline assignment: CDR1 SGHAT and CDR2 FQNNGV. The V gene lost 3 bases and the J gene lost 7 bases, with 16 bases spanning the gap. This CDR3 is CASSFSAIASNEQFF. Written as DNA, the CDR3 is TGTGCCAGCAGCTTCTCTGCGATCGCCTCTAATGAGCAGTTCTTC.

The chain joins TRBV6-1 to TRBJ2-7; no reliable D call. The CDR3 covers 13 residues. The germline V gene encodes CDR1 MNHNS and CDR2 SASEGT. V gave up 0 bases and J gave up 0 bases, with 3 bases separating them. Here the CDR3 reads CASSEAGSYEQYF. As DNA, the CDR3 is TGTGCCAGCAGTGAAGCCGGCTCCTACGAGCAGTACTTC.

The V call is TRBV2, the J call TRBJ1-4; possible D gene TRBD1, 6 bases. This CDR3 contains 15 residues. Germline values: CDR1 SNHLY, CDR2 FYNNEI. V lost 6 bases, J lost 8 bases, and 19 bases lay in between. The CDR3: CASSEGGAAGEKLFF. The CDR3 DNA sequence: TGTGCCAGCAGCGAGGGGGGGGCCGCAGGGGAAAAACTGTTTTTT.

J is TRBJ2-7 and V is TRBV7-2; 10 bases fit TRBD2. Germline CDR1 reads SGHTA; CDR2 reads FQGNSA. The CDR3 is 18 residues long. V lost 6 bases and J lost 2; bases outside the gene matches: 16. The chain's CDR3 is CASSVPGLAFGSAYEQYF. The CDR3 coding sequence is TGTGCCAGCAGTGTCCCGGGACTAGCGTTTGGTAGCGCCTACGAGCAGTACTTC.

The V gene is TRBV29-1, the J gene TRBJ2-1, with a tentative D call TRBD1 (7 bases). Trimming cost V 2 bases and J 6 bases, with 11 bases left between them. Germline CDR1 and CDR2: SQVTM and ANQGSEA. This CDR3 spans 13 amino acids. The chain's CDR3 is CSVERQGGNEQFF. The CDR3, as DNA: TGCAGCGTTGAAAGGCAGGGGGGCAATGAGCAGTTCTTC.

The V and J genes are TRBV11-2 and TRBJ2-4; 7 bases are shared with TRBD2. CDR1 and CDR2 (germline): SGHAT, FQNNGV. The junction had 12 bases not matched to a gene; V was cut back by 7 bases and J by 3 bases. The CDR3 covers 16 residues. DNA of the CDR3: TGTGCCAGCAAAAATACGGGGGGATTGGTCAAAAACATTCAGTACTTC. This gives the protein CASKNTGGLVKNIQYF.

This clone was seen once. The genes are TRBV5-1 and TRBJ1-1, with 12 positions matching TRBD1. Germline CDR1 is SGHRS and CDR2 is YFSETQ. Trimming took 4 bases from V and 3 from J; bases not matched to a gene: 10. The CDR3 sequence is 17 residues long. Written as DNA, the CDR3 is TGCGCCAGCAGCCATAGGGACAGGGGGCTCTTGGACACTGAAGCTTTCTTT. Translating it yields CASSHRDRGLLDTEAFF.

Here the CDR3 reads CASSYRVAGYTF. The DNA for the CDR3 is TGTGCCAGCAGTTACCGGGTCGCTGGCTACACCTTC. V and J are TRBV12-3 or TRBV12-4 and TRBJ1-2, with D unresolved. V was clipped by 4 bases and J by 7 bases, with 10 bases between them. The CDR3 sequence is 12 residues long.

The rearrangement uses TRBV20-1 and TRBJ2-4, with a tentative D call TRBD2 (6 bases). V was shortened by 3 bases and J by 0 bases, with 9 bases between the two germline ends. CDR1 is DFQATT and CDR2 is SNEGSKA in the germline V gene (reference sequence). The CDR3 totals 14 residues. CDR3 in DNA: TGCAGTGCTAGTAGCGGCCTAGCCAAAAACATTCAGTACTTC. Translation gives CSASSGLAKNIQYF.

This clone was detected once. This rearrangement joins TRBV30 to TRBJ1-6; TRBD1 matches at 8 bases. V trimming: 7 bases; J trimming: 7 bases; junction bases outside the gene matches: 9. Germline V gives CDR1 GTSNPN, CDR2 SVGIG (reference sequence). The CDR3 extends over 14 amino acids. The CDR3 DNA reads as TGTGCCTCCACCCCGACAGGGGTAAATTCACCCCTCCACTTT. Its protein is CASTPTGVNSPLHF. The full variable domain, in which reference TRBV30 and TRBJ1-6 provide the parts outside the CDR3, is SQTIHQWPATLVQPVGSPLSLECTVEGTSNPNLYWYRQAAGRGLQLLFYSVGIGQISSEVPQNLSASRPQDRQFILSSKKLLLSDSGFYLCASTPTGVNSPLHFGNGTRLTVT.

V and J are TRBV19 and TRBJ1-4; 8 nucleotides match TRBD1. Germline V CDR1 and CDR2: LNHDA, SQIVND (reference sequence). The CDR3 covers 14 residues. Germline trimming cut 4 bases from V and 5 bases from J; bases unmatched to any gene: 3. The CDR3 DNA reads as TGTGCCAGTAGTACCCAGGGGGCCAATGAAAAACTGTTTTTT. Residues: CASSTQGANEKLFF.

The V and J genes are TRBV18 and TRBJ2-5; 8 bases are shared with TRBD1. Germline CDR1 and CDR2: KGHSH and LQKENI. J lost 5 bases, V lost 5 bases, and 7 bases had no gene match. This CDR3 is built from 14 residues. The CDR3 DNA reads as TGTGCCAGCTCAGGTCGACAGGGGAGGGAGACCCAGTACTTC. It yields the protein CASSGRQGRETQYF. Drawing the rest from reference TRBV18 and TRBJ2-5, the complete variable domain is NAGVMQNPRHLVRRRGQEARLRCSPMKGHSHVYWYRQLPEEGLKFMVYLQKENIIDESGMPKERFSAEFPKEGPSILRIQQVVRGDSAAYFCASSGRQGRETQYFGPGTRLLVL.

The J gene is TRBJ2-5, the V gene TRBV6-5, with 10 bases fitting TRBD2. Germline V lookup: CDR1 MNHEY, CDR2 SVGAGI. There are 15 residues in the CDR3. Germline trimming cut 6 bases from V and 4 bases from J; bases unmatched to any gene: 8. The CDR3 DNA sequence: TGTGCCAGCAGACCTAGCGGGGGTAGTAGAGAGACCCAGTACTTC. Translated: CASRPSGGSRETQYF.

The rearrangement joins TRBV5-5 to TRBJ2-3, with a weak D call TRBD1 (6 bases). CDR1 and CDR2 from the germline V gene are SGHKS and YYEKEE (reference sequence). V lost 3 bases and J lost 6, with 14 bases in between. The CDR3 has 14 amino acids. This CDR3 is CASSSEQGSDTQYF. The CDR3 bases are TGTGCCAGCAGCTCAGAACAGGGTTCGGATACGCAGTATTTT.

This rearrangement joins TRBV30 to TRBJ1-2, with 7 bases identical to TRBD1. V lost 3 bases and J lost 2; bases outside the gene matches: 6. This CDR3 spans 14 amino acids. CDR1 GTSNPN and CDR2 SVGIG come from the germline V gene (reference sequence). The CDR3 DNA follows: TGTGCCTGGAGCCAAGGGGGCCTCAACTATGGCTACACCTTC. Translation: CAWSQGGLNYGYTF.